The entry below gives a single TCR beta chain sequence along with its context. These data are taken from a study of shared clonotypes between healthy human individuals. With 6 bases removed from V and 0 bases from J, the gap between germline ends came to 12 bases. Germline CDR1 MDHEN, CDR2 SYDVKM. This CDR3 is built from 15 residues. Naive CD8 cells lacked CD45RO and underwent positive selection for CCR7, leaving out terminally differentiated effector memory CD45RA+ cells. At deep level, the assay was performed. Original analysis: ImmunoSEQ yielded junction-only sequences lacking quality scores, so filtering differed. The repertoire was sequenced with immunoSEQ multiplex PCR; TCRdb's copy has only in-frame clones and lacks some. That table furnishes V, J and clone size, whereas the DNA furnished D and trimming. The repertoire holds millions of clones, with under 95% as singletons.

Material: naive CD8+ T cells from PBMCs. This clonotype was sampled from a man between 18 and 35 years old in good health. Some clones in this sample may be carry-over from other donors' samples. J is TRBJ1-3 and V is TRBV28, with D uncertain. CDR3 region: CASSNNRGSGNTIYF. CDR3 sequence (DNA): TGTGCCAGCAGCAACAATCGGGGCTCTGGAAACACCATATATTTT.